The following is a T cell receptor beta chain sequence with its context. Its antigen is unknown. Per-base qualities were not stored, and no clone one base away is much larger. The sample belongs to a study of T cell changes during pregnancy in multiple sclerosis (dated by TCRdb to between 2019 and 2020). At the level of the whole study: The study examined how the T cell repertoire changed over the course of pregnancy in women with multiple sclerosis.

The CDR3 covers 16 residues, taking in both the cysteine and the phenylalanine. The CDR3 DNA has 48 bases and is translated from base 1. CDR1 and CDR2 are drawn from the germline V gene: MGHRA, YSYEKL. Here V drops 4 bases and J drops 0 bases, and the junction holds 5 bases not matched to any gene. Library method: the immunoSEQ multiplex PCR assay. In TCRdb, the immuneACCESS table is reduced to in-frame sequences with V and J assigned. These tables do not hold every clone; where another copy was compared, an unresolved V gene accounts for under half, and the others remain unexplained. The sample profile shows around 88,000 clones; approximately 89% of them were found once. The ten top clones hold 2.5% of the sample.

The sample here was peripheral blood, taken in the first trimester of pregnancy. The receptor comes from a female donor with multiple sclerosis, enrolled in a pregnancy study. The chain uses TRBV4-1 and TRBJ1-3, with 8 bases aligning to TRBD1. The CDR3 corresponds to CASSPGTGGSGNTIYF. The nucleotide sequence reads as follows: TGCGCCAGCAGCCCAGGGACAGGTGGCTCTGGAAACACCATATATTTT.